The TCR beta chain described here comes from a study of OX40 agonist ivuxolimab in advanced cancers. Clones were read by immunoSEQ multiplex PCR, and TCRdb kept only the in-frame ones, dropping some. The sample lists tens of thousands of clones, approximately 86% occurring once. Trimming shortened V by 2 bases and J by 3 bases, and 8 bases separated the two germline ends. CDR1 is MNHEY and CDR2 is SMNVEV in the germline V gene (reference sequence). CDR3 length: 13 residues. The origin of this receptor is an adult with an advanced solid tumor such as melanoma, head and neck, liver or kidney cancer. The material sequenced was CD4+ or CD8+ T cells sorted from blood, taken in a trial of the OX40 agonist ivuxolimab. The chain joins TRBV27 to TRBJ2-7, with D possibly TRBD1 on 6 matching bases. CDR3 sequence reads: CASSLQDSYEQYF. In DNA form, the CDR3 reads TGTGCCAGCAGTTTACAGGACAGCTACGAGCAGTACTTC.